This T cell receptor (beta chain) was sequenced for a study of blood T cell repertoires in COVID-19. Across the whole study: Whether acute or convalescent, the COVID-19 samples came from the United States, Italy and Spain. Sources were T cells, B-cell-depleted T cells, or PBMCs; the material itself was cDNA or gDNA.

Here immunoSEQ multiplex PCR was the method, and the copy in TCRdb shows in-frame clones only, minus some. The data contain 84,000 or so clones, roughly 80% of them seen just once; the ten biggest clones take up about 11%. This CDR3 contains 17 residues. The chain is built from TRBV21-1 and TRBJ2-7; TRBD1 is the table's D call, not checked against the DNA. TRBV21-1 is assigned pseudogene status. The receptor was isolated from a woman between 35 and 50 years old with active or convalescent COVID-19. Sequencing was performed on peripheral blood. Here the CDR3 reads CASSASLQGFPSYEQYF. For the CDR3, the DNA is TGTGCCAGCAGCGCGTCACTACAGGGATTTCCCTCCTACGAGCAGTACTTC.